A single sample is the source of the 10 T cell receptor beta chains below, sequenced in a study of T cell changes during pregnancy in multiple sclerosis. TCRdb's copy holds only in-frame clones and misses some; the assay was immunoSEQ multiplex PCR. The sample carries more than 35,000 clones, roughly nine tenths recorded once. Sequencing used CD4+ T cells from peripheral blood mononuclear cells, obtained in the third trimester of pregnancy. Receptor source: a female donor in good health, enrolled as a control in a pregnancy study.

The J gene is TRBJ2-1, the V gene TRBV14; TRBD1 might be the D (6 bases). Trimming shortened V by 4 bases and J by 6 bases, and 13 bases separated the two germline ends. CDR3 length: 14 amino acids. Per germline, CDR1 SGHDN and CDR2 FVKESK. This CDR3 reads CASSPLDSLNEQFF. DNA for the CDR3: TGTGCCAGCAGCCCCCTGGACAGCCTCAATGAGCAGTTCTTC.

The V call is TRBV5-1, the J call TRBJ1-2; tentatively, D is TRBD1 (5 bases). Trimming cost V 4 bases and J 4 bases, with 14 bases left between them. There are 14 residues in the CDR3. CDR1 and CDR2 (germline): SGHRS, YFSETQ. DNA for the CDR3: TGCGCCAGCAGCCCCGAGTCGGGGGGCTATGGCTACACCTTC. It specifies CASSPESGGYGYTF.

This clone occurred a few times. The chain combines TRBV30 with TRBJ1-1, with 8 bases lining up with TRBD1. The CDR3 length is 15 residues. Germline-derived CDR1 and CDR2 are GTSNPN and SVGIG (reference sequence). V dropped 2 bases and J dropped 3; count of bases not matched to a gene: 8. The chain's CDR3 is CAWSPPDRGYTEAFF. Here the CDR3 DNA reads TGTGCCTGGAGTCCCCCAGACAGGGGATACACTGAAGCTTTCTTT.

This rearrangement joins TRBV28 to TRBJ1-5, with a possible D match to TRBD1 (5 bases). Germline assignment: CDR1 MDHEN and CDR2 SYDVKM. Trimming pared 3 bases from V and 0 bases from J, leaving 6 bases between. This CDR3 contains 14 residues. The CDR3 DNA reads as TGTGCCAGCAGTTTTACAGGTAGCAATCAGCCCCAGCATTTT. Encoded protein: CASSFTGSNQPQHF.

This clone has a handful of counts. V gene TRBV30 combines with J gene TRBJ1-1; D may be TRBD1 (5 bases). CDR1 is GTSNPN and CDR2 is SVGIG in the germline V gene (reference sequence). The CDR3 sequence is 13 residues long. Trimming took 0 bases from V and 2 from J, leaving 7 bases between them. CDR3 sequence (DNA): TGTGCCTGGAGTGTGCAGGGCAACACTGAAGCTTTCTTT. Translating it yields CAWSVQGNTEAFF.

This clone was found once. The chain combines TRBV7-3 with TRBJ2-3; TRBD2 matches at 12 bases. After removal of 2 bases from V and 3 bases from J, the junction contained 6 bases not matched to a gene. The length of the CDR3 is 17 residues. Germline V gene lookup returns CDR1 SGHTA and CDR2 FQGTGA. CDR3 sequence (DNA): TGTGCCAGCAGCTTACTGGCTAGCGGGGGGGGTACAGATACGCAGTATTTT. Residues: CASSLLASGGGTDTQYF.

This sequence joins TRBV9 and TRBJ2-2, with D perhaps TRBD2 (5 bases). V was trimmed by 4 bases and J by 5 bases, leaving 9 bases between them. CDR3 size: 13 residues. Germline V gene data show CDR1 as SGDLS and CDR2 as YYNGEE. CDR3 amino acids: CASSYEGTGELFF. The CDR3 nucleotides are TGTGCCAGCAGCTACGAGGGAACCGGGGAGCTGTTTTTT.

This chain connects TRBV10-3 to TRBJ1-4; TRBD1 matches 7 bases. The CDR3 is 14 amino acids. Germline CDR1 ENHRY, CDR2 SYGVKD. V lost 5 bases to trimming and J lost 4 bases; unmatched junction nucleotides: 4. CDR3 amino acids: CAISSGTDNEKLFF. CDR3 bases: TGTGCCATCAGTTCAGGGACAGATAATGAAAAACTGTTTTTT.

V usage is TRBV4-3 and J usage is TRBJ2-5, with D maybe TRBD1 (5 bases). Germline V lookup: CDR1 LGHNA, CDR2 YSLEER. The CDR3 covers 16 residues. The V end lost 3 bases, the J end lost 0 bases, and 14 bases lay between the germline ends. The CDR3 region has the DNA TGCGCCAGCAGCCAGTCCCTCCGACAGTACCAAGAGACCCAGTACTTC. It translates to CASSQSLRQYQETQYF.

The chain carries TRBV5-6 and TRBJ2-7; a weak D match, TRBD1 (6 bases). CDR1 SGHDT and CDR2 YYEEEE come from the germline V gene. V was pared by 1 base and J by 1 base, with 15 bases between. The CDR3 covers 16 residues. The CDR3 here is CASSLPGEQPSYEQYF. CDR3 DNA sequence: TGTGCCAGCAGCTTGCCAGGGGAGCAACCTTCCTACGAGCAGTACTTC.